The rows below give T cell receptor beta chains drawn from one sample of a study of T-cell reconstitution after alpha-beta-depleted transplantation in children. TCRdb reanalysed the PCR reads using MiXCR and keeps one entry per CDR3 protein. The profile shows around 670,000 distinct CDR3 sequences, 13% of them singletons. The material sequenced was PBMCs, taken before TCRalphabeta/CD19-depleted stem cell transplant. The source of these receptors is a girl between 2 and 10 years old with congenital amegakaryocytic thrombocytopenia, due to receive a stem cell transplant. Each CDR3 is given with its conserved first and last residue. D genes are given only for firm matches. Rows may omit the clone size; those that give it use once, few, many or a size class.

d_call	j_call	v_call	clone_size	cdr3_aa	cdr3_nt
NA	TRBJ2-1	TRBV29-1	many	CSVGGGGRRLNEQFF	TGCAGCGTTGGGGGTGGTGGGAGGAGGCTCAATGAGCAGTTCTTC
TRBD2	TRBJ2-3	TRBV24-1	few	CATSDSRTSGRDADTQYF	TGTGCCACCAGTGATTCCCGGACTAGCGGGAGAGACGCAGATACGCAGTATTTT
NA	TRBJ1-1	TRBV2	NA	CASTRGAHGNTEAFF	TGTGCCAGCACCAGAGGGGCCCATGGGAACACTGAAGCTTTCTTT
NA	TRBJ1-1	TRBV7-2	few	CASSSRPAAGTEAFF	TGTGCCAGCAGCTCCCGGCCGGCAGCTGGCACTGAAGCTTTCTTT
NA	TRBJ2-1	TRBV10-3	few	CAISEVADHSYNEQFF	TGTGCCATCAGTGAAGTTGCGGACCACTCCTACAATGAGCAGTTCTTC
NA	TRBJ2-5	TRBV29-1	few	CSADPRGTGETQYF	TGCAGCGCTGATCCGCGAGGGACGGGAGAGACCCAGTACTTC
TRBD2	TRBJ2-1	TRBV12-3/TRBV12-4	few	CASSLGVAGYNEQFF	TGTGCCAGCAGTTTAGGTGTAGCGGGGTACAATGAGCAGTTCTTC
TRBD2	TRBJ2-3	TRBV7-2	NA	CASSLSWREGTDTQYF	TGTGCCAGCAGCTTGAGCTGGCGGGAGGGCACAGATACGCAGTATTTT
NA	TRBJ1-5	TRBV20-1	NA	CSASIGYSNQPQHF	TGCAGTGCTAGTATCGGATATAGCAATCAGCCCCAGCATTTT
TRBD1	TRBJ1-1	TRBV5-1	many	CASSSGGTENTEAFF	TGCGCCAGCAGCTCCGGAGGGACAGAGAACACTGAAGCTTTCTTT
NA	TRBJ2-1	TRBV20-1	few	CSAPPRGTSVNEQFF	TGCAGTGCTCCCCCCCGCGGGACTTCAGTAAATGAGCAGTTCTTC
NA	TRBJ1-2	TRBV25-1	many	CASSEVGTNYGYTF	TGTGCCAGCAGTGAAGTTGGTACTAACTATGGCTACACCTTC
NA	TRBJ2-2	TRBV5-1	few	CASSLAFGTITGELFF	TGCGCCAGCAGCTTGGCTTTTGGGACAATAACCGGGGAGCTGTTTTTT
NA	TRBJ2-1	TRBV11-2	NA	CASSLVFIRLAFISYNEQFF	TGTGCCAGCAGCTTAGTTTTTATTCGGCTAGCTTTCATCTCCTACAATGAGCAGTTCTTC
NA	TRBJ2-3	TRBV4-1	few	CASSQEVADTQYF	TGCGCCAGCAGCCAAGAAGTTGCAGATACGCAGTATTTT
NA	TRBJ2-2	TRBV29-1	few	CSVDSSNTGELFF	TGCAGCGTTGACAGTTCGAACACCGGGGAGCTGTTTTTT
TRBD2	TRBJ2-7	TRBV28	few	CASSPDSGRADEQYF	TGTGCCAGCAGTCCAGACAGCGGGAGGGCCGACGAGCAGTACTTC
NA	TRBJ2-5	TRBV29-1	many	CSGQIGTQYF	TGCAGCGGTCAAATTGGGACCCAGTACTTC
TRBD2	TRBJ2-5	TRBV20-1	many	CSAKRGRKETQYF	TGCAGTGCTAAGCGGGGACGGAAAGAGACCCAGTACTTC
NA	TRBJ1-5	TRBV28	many	CASSLDITNQPQHF	TGTGCCAGCAGTTTGGACATCACCAATCAGCCCCAGCATTTT
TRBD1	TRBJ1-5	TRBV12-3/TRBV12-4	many	CASKRDRSGDRSNQPQHF	TGTGCCAGTAAAAGGGACAGGAGCGGTGATCGAAGCAATCAGCCCCAGCATTTT
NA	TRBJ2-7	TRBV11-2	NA	CASSLDAGQQYF	TGTGCCAGCAGCTTAGATGCCGGCCAGCAGTACTTC
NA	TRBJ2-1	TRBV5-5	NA	CASSLTTTYHFNEQFF	TGTGCCAGCAGCTTAACGACTACGTACCATTTTAATGAGCAGTTCTTC
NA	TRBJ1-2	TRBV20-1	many	CSAVNRASNYGYTF	TGCAGTGCTGTGAACAGGGCTTCTAACTATGGCTACACCTTC
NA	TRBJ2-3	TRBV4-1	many	CASSQVVSRTDTQYF	TGCGCCAGCAGCCAAGTAGTGTCCCGCACAGATACGCAGTATTTT
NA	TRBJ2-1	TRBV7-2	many	CASSNHPSEQFF	TGTGCCAGCAGCAACCATCCGAGTGAGCAGTTCTTC